The clone carrying this TCR beta chain was recorded a few times. What it binds is not known. These data come from a study of human T cells and chemical hapten exposure. Findings of the study overall: There was no change with DPC sensitization in TCRs above 1 in 1000 frequency.

CDR3 length equals 16 residues. Germline V gene data show CDR1 as KGHDR and CDR2 as SFDVKD. The V and J ends lost 1 base and 5 bases, in that order; junction bases with no gene match: 6. Sample time point: patch test 1, 2 weeks after DPC sensitization. The treatment was: therapeutic diphenylcyclopropenone sensitization with weekly scalp DPC. TCRdb re-analysed the RACE reads in MiXCR, keeping a single row per CDR3 protein. This table holds about 380,000 distinct CDR3 sequences, more than 4.5% found once. Sequenced material: whole blood, taken in connection with sensitization to the hapten diphenylcyclopropenone (DPC). The TCR sequence derives from a woman in her forties or fifties with alopecia areata. Some clones in this sample may be carry-over from other donors' samples. The genes are TRBV24-1 and TRBJ2-1; 8 bases match TRBD1. The CDR3 loop is CATSDFQGAMDNEQFF. Here the CDR3 DNA reads TGTGCCACCAGTGATTTCCAGGGGGCGATGGACAATGAGCAGTTCTTC.